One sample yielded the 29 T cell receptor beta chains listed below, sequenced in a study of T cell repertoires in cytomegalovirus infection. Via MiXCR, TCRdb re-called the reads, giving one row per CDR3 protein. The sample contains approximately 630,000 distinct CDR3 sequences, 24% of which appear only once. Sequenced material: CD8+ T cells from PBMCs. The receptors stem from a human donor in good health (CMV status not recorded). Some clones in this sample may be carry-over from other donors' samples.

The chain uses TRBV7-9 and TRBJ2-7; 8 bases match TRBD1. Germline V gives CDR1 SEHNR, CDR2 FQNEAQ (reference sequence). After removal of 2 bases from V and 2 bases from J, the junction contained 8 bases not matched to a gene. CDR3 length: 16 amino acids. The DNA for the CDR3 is TGTGCCAGCAGCTTACCGGGACAGGCGACCACCTACGAGCAGTACTTC. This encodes CASSLPGQATTYEQYF.

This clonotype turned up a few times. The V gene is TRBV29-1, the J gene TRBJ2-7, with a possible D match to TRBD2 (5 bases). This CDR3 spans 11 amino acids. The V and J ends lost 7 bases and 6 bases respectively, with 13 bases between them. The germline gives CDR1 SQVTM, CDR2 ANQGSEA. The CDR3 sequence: CSGITSSEQYF. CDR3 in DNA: TGCAGCGGTATAACTAGTTCCGAGCAGTACTTC.

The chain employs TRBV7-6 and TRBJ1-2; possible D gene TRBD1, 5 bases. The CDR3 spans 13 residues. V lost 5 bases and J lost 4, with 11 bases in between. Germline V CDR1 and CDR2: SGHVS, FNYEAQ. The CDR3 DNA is TGTGCCAGCAGCACCGGGGCCAGCTATGGCTACACCTTC. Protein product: CASSTGASYGYTF.

The CDR3 reads CSASEAGEEYEQYF. The CDR3 coding sequence is TGCAGTGCTTCTGAGGCGGGGGAGGAGTACGAGCAGTACTTC. The rearrangement joins TRBV20-1 to TRBJ2-7; TRBD2 agrees at 7 bases. The V segment lost 5 bases and the J segment 4 bases; nucleotides outside the gene matches: 11. The CDR3 sequence is 14 residues long. Germline V gene data show CDR1 as DFQATT and CDR2 as SNEGSKA (reference sequence).

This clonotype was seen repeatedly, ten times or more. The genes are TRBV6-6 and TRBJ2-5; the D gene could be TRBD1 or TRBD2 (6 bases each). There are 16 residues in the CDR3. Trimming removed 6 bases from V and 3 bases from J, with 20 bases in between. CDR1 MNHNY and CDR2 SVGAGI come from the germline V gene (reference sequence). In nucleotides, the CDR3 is TGTGCCAGCAGATTTAGCCACCGGGGGCTGGAAGAGACCCAGTACTTC. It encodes CASRFSHRGLEETQYF.

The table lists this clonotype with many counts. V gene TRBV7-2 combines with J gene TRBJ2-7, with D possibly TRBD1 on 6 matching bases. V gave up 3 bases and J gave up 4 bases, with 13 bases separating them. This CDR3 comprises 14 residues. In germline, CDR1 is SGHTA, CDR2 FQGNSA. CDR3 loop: CASSFWSGDYEQYV. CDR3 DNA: TGTGCCAGCAGCTTCTGGTCAGGGGATTACGAGCAGTACGTC.

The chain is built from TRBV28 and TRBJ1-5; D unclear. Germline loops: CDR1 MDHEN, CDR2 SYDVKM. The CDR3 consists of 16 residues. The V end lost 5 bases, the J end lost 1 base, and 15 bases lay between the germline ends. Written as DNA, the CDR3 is TGTGCCAGCAGTCCCTGGGGAGATCAAAGCAATCAGCCCCAGCATTTT. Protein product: CASSPWGDQSNQPQHF.

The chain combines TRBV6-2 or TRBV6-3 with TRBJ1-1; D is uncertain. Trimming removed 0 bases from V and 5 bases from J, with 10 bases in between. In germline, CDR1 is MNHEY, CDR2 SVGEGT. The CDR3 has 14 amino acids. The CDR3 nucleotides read TGTGCCAGCAGTTACTCTATGGGTGAGACTGAAGCTTTCTTT. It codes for CASSYSMGETEAFF.

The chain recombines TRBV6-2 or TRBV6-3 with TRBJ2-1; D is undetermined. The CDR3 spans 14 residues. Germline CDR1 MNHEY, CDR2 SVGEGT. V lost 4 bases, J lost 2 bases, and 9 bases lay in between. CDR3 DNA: TGTGCCAGCAGTTCCGAGGTCCCCTACAATGAGCAGTTCTTC. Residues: CASSSEVPYNEQFF.

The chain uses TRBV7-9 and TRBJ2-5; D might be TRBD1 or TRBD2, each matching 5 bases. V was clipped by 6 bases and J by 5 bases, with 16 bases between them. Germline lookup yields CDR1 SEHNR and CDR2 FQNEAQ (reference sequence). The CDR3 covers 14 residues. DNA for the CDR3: TGTGCCAGCAGAAAGCCGGGACCTCGGGAGACCCAGTACTTC. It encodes CASRKPGPRETQYF.

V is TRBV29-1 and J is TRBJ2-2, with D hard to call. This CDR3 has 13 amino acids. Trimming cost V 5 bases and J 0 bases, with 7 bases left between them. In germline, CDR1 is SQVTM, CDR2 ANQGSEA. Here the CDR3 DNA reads TGCAGCGTTAGTAACGCGAACACCGGGGAGCTGTTTTTT. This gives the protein CSVSNANTGELFF.

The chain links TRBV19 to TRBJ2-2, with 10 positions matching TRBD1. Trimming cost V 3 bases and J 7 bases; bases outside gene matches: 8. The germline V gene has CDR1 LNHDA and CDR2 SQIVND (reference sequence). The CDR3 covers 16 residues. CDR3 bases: TGTGCCAGTAGTATGGTGACAGGGGGCTATGGCGGGGAGCTGTTTTTT. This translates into CASSMVTGGYGGELFF.

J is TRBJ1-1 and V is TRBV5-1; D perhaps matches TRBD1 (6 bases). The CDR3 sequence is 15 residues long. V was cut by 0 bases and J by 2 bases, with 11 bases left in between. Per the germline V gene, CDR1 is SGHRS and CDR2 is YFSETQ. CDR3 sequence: CASSLEDRLNTEAFF. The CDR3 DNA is TGCGCCAGCAGCTTGGAGGACAGACTTAACACTGAAGCTTTCTTT.

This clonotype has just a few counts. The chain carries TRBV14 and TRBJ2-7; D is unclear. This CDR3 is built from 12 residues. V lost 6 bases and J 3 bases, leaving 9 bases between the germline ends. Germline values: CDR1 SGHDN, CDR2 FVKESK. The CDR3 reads CASSPNLYEQYV. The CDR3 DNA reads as TGTGCCAGCAGTCCAAATCTCTACGAGCAGTACGTC.

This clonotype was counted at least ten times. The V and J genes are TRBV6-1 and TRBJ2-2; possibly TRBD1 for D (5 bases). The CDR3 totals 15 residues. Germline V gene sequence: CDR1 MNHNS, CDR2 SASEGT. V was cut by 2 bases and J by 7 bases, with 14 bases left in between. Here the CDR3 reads CASSETVQGDGELFF. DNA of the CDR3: TGTGCCAGCAGTGAAACGGTCCAGGGTGACGGGGAGCTGTTTTTT.

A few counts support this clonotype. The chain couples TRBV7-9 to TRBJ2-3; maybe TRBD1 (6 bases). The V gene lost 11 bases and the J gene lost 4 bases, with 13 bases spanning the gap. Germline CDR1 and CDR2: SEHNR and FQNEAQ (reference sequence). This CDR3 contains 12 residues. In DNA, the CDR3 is TGTGCCGGGACCCAGGGGCCAGATACGCAGTATTTT. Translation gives CAGTQGPDTQYF.

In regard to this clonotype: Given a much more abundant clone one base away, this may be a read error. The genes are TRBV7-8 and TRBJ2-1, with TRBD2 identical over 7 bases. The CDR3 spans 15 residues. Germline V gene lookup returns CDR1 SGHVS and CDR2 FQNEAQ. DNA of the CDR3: TGTGCCGGCAGCCCCTGGGATAGCGGGCAAAATGAGCAGTTCTTC. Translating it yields CAGSPWDSGQNEQFF. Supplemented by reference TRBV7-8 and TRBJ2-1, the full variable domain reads GAGVSQSPRYKVAKRGQDVALRCDPISGHVSLFWYQQALGQGPEFLTYFQNEAQLDKSGLPSDRFFAERPEGSVSTLKIQRTQQEDSAVYLCAGSPWDSGQNEQFFGPGTRLTVL.

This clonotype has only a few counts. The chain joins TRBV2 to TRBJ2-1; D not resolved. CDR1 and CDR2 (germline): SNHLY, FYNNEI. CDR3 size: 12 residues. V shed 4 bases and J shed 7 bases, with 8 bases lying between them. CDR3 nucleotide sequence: TGTGCCAGCAGTGGCTCAGCGAATGAGCAGTTCTTC. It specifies CASSGSANEQFF.

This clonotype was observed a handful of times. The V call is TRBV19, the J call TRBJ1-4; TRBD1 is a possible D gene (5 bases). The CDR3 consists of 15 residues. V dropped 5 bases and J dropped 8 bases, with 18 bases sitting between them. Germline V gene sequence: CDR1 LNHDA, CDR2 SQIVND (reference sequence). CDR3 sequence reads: CASSLTDSDSEKLFF. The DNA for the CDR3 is TGTGCCAGTAGTCTTACCGACAGTGATTCCGAAAAACTGTTTTTT.

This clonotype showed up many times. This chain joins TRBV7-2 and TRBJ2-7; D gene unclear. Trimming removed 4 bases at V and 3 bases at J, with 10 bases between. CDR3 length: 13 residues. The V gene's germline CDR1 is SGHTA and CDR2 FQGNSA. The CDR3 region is CASSSLGIYEQYV. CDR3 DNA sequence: TGTGCCAGCAGCTCTTTGGGGATCTACGAGCAGTACGTC.

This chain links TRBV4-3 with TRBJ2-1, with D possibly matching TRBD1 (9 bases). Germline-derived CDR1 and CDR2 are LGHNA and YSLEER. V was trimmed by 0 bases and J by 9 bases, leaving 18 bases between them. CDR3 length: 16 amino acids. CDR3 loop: CASSQDRAGGQGEQFF. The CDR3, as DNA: TGCGCCAGCAGCCAAGATCGGGCGGGGGGACAGGGTGAGCAGTTCTTC.

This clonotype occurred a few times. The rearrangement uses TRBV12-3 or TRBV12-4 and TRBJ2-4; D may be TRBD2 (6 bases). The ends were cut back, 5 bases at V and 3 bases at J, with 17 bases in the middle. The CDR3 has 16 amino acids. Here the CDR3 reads CASSTSGQGGKNIQYF. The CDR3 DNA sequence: TGTGCCAGCAGTACCAGCGGGCAGGGCGGCAAAAACATTCAGTACTTC.

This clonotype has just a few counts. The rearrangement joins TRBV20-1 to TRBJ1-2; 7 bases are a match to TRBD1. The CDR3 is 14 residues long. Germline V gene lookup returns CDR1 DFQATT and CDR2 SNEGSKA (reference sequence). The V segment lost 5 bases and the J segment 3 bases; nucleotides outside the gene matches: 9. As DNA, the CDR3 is TGCAGTGCTGAACAGGGGAGAGAGGACTATGGCTACACCTTC. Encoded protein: CSAEQGREDYGYTF.

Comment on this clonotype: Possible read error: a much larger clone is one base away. The CDR3 here is CANQTTGELFF. The CDR3 nucleotides read TGTGCCAACCAGACCACCGGGGAGCTGTTTTTT. The rearrangement links TRBV7-6 to TRBJ2-2, with D uncertain. Germline V lookup: CDR1 SGHVS, CDR2 FNYEAQ. The CDR3 spans 11 residues. Trimming removed 10 bases at V and 4 bases at J, with 7 bases between.

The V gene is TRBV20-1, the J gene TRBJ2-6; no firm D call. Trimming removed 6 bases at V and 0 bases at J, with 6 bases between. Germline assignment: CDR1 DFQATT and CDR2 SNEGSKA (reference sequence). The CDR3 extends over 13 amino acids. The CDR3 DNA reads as TGCAGTGCCCTCCACTCTGGGGCCAACGTCCTGACTTTC. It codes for CSALHSGANVLTF.

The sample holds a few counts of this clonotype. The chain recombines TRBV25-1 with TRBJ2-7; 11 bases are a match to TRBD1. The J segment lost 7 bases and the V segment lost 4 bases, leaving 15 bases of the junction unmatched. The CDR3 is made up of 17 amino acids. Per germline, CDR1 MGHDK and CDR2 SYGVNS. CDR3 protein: CASSGAGTGGNLREQYF. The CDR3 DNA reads TGTGCCAGCAGTGGAGCCGGGACAGGGGGAAACCTACGAGAGCAGTACTTC.

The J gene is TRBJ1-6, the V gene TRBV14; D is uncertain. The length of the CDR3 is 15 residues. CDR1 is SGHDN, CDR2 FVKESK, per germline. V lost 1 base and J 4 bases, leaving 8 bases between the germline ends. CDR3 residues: CASSQGERYNSPLHF. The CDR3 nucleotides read TGTGCCAGCAGCCAAGGGGAAAGATATAATTCACCCCTCCACTTT.

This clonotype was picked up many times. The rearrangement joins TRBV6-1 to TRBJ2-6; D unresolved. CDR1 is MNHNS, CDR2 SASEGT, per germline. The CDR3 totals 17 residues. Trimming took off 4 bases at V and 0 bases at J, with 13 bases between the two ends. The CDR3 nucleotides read TGTGCCAGCAGTGTAGGTGGATACAGCTCTGGGGCCAACGTCCTGACTTTC. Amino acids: CASSVGGYSSGANVLTF.

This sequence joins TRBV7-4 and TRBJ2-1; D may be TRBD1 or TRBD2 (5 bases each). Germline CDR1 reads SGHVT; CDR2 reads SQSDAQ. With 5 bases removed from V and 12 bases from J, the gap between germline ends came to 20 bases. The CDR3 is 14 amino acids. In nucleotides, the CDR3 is TGTGCCAGCAGCGTGGTTAGAGGGGCGGCGCCGCAGTTCTTC. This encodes CASSVVRGAAPQFF.